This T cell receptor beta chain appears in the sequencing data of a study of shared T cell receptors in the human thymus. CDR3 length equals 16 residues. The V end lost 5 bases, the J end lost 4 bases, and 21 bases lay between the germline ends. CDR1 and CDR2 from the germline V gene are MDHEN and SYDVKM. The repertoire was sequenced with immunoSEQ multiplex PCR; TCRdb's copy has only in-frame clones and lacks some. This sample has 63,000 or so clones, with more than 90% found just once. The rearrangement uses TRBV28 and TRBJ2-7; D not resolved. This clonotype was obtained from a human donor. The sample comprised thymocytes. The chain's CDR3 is CASSGRVTQPAYEQYF. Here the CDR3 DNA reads TGTGCCAGCAGTGGAAGGGTAACTCAACCCGCATACGAGCAGTACTTC.